This T cell receptor (beta chain) was retrieved from a study of shared clonotypes between healthy human individuals (dated by TCRdb to 2020 to 2021). For context, the study as a whole: Two women and a few men aged 18 to 49 years were included in the cohort. For each donor, three plates each were used for CD4 naive and CD4 memory, two plates were used for CD8 naive, and one plate was used for CD8 memory. Blood TCR repertoires of 5 or 6 healthy adults were deeply sequenced to estimate repertoire size and the extent of clonotype sharing between individuals. To increase sequencing depth and limit assay-specific biases, TCR repertoire library preparation and sequencing were carried out by different laboratories using diverse techniques. Per donor, leukapheresis produced somewhere between about 0.94 and 8.9 billion PBMCs.

The germline V gene gives CDR1 as MGHRA and CDR2 as YSYEKL. The CDR3 covers 17 residues, taking in both the cysteine and the phenylalanine. The CDR3 DNA has 51 bases and is translated from base 1. The V end loses 1 base and the J end loses 2 bases, and a stretch of 15 bases separates them. CD8 naive samples consisted of CD45RO-negative cells that were positively selected for CCR7, yielding a CD45RA+CCR7+ population without TemRA cells. Donors were healthy HIV-negative adults with no recently reported acute infections or vaccinations. Every donor was a Caucasian adult living in Nashville, Tennessee, USA. Blood was obtained by leukapheresis, after which PBMCs were separated by Ficoll-Histopaque density gradient centrifugation and cryopreserved in liquid nitrogen vapor phase. Purity and quantity of every magnetically sorted T cell population were checked by analytical flow cytometry. From each sorted fraction, genomic DNA was isolated and quantified by UV absorbance on a Nanodrop 2000c.

The study at large found these results: The small number of donors limited the genetic and exposure-history diversity represented. Across a few donors, approximately 5% of naive CD4, around 3.5% of naive CD8, 2% to 2.5% of memory CD4, and 0.4% of memory CD8 clonotypes were shared. Sampling was restricted to blood, and TCR repertoires in tissues likely differ from the TCR repertoires found in blood. Even with the large sequencing depth, rarefaction of the sorted-subset datasets indicated that sequencing was incomplete. Compared with non-shared clonotypes, the clonotypes found in all four sorted-subset donors had higher generation probabilities. Pairwise subsampling indicated that sequencing depth was expected to affect the degree of clonotype sharing among donors. Naive subsets generally had larger estimated clonotype richness than memory subsets.

TCR CDR3 regions were amplified from genomic DNA by multiplex PCR using the deep immunoSEQ assay. For each cell subset, the extracted genomic DNA was distributed evenly across all wells of several immunoSEQ 96-well plates, and each plate served as one replicate. For sorted subsets, each replicate PCR was loaded with approximately 190 ng genomic DNA, equivalent to 25,000 to 35,000 T cell genomes. The purified libraries were quantified using a Qubit 3.0 fluorometer, sized with a Bioanalyzer 2100, and then quantified again using the KAPA Library Quantification kit. Every immunoSEQ 96-well plate was sequenced on a separate single-read 150-cycle Illumina NextSeq 550 flow cell. Per the original workflow: Because the immunoSEQ output included only junctional sequences and no quality scores, the filtering could not be the same as the filtering used for full-length reads. Sequences were annotated with PyIR, a Python wrapper for IgBLAST v1.9, using IMGT germline references to assign V/J genes and CDR3. Reads with weak V/J assignments (E-value above 1e-6), missing CDR3, stop codons, out-of-frame junctions, or ambiguous translated residues were removed. A V3J clonotype was defined by an identical inferred V gene, J gene, and CDR3 amino acid sequence. To compute the percentage overlap between repertoires, the number of shared unique clonotypes was divided by the size of the smaller repertoire. RTK rarefaction, the Chao1 estimator, and Recon v2.1 estimates of unobserved clonotypes were used to assess repertoire richness. Generation probabilities for all TCRbeta clonotypes obtained by the gDNA method from a handful of donors were computed using OLGA. Imported from immuneACCESS, the table was reduced by TCRdb to in-frame sequences with V and J called. These copies leave out some clones; in studies compared against another copy, an unresolved V gene accounts for under half, and the cause of the remainder is not known. V, J and clone size derive from that table, while D and trimming were established from the DNA sequence. Counted in this sample were hundreds of thousands of clones; roughly 98% of them appeared once. The biggest ten clones account for 0.3% of the sample.

With regard to this clone: Its antigen remains unidentified. Qualities for individual bases were not recorded, and no much larger clone is one base off.

Material for sequencing was naive CD8+ T cells sorted from blood. The cell subset or site label corresponds to: CD45RA+CCR7+. This TCR was sampled from a man aged 25-40 years in good health. The chain links TRBV4-1 with TRBJ1-5, with the D segment identity uncertain. CDR3 reads: CASSQVSPAGGNQPQHF. The nucleotide sequence is TGCGCCAGCAGCCAAGTATCGCCAGCAGGAGGCAATCAGCCCCAGCATTTT.